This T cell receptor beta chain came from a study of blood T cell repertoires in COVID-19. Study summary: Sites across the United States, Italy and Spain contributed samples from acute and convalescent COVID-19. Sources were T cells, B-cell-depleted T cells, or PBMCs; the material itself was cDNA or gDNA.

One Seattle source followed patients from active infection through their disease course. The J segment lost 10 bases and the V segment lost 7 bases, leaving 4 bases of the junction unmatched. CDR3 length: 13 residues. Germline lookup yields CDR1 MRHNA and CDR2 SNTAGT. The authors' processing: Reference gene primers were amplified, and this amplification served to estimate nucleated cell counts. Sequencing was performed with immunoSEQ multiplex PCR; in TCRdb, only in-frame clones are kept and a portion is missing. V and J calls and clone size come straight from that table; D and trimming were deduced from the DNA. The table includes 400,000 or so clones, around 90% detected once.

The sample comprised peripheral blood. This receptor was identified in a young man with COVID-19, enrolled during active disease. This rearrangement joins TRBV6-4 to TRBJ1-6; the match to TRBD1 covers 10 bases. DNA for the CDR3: TGTGCCAGCATGGGACAGGGGAGATCACCCCTCCACTTT. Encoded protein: CASMGQGRSPLHF.